This TCR beta chain comes out of a study of cytomegalovirus exposure and HLA in healthy donors. Study at large: Unique TCRs numbering about 87 million, obtained from HLA-typed donors, made up an early data release.

Overall study findings and caveats: Earlier analysis found most TCR beta V segments productive about 90% or about 30% of the time. The listing of 150 or so TCR beta chains classed them as cytomegalovirus-associated.

Amplification used 60 Vbeta primers and 13 Jbeta primers. Sequencing used immunoSEQ multiplex PCR; TCRdb keeps in-frame clones, though not all of them. The table lists 150,000 to 180,000 clones, about 85% of them singletons. In the case of this clone: No antigen is known for it.

V dropped 5 bases and J dropped 4 bases, with 19 bases sitting between them. This CDR3 is built from 15 residues. Per the germline V gene, CDR1 is SGHRS and CDR2 is YFSETQ. Sequencing was carried out using PBMCs. The gene calls are TRBV5-1 and TRBJ2-7; TRBD2 might be the D (6 bases). The sequence derives from a young man in good health and CMV-seropositive. The CDR3 sequence: CASREDLTGVYEQYF. The CDR3 nucleotides read TGCGCCAGCAGGGAGGATCTCACGGGGGTGTACGAGCAGTACTTC.